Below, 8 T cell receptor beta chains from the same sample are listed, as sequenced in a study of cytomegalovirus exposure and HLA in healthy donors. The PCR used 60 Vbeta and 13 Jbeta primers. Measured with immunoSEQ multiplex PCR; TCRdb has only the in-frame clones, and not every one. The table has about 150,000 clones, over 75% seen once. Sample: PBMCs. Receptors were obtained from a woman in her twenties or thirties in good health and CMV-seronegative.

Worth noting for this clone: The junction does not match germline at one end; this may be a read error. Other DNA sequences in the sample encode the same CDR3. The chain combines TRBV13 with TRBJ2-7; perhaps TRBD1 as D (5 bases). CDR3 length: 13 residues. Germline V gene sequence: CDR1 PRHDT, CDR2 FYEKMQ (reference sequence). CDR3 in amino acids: CASSPRQSYEQYF. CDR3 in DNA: TGTGCCAGCAGCCCCCGACAGTCCTACGAACAGTACTTC.

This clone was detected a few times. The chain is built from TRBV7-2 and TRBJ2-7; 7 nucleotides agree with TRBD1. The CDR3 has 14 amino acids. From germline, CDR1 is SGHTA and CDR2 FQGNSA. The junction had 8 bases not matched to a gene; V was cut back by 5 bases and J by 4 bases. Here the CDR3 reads CASSLQDRAYEQYF. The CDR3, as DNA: TGTGCCAGCAGCCTTCAAGACAGGGCATACGAGCAGTACTTC.

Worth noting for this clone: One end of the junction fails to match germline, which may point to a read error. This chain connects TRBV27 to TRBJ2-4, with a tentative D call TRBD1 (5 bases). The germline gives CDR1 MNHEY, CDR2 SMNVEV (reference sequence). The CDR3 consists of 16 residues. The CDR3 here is CASSLSGQGARNSQYF. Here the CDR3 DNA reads TGTGCCAGCAGTTTATCGGGTCAGGGTGCGAGGAACAGTCAGTACTTC.

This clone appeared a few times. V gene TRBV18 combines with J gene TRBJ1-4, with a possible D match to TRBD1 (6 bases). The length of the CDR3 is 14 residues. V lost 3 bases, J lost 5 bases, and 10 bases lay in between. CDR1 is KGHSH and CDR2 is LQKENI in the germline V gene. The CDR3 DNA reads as TGTGCCAGCTCACCCCAGGGGTCCAATGAAAAACTGTTTTTT. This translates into CASSPQGSNEKLFF.

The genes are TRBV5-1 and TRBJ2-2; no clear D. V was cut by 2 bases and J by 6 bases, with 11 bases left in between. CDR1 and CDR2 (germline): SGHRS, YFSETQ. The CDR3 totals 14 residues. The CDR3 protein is CASSFGLPSGELFF. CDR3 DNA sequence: TGCGCCAGCAGCTTCGGTCTACCATCCGGGGAGCTGTTTTTT.

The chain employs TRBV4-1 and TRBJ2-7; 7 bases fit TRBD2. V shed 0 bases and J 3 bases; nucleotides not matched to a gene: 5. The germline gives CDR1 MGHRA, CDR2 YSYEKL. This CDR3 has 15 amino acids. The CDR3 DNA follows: TGCGCCAGCAGCCAAGAGGCGGGGGAATACTACGAGCAGTACTTC. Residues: CASSQEAGEYYEQYF.

CDR3 DNA sequence: TGTGCCAGCAGTTATGAGGGAGTGGGCACTGAAGCTTTCTTT. Its translation is CASSYEGVGTEAFF. The V gene is TRBV6-5, the J gene TRBJ1-1; D call uncertain. The V end lost 3 bases, the J end lost 4 bases, and 12 bases lay between the germline ends. Germline assignment: CDR1 MNHEY and CDR2 SVGAGI. This CDR3 is 14 amino acids long.

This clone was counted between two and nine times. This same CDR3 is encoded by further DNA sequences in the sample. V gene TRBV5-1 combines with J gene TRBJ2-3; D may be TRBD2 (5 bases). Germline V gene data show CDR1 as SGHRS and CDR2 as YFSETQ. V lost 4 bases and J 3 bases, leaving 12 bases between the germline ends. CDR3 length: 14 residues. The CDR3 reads CASSLLGGTDTQYF. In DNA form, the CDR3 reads TGCGCCAGCAGCCTCTTGGGCGGGACAGATACGCAGTATTTT.